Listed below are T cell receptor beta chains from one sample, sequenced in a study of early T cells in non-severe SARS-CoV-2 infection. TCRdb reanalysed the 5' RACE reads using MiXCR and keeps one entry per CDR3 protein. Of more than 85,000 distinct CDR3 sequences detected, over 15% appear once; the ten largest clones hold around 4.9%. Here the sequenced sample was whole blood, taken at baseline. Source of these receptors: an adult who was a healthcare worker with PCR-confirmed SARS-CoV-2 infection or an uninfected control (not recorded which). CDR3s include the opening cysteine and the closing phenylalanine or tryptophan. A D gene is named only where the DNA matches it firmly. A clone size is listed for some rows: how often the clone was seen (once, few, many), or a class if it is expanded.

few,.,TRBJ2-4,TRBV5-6,CASSLGLGHSNIQYF,TGTGCCAGCAGCTTAGGTCTCGGACACTCAAACATTCAGTACTTC
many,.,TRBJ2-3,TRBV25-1,CASSEGHTQYF,TGTGCCAGCAGTGAGGGGCATACGCAGTATTTT
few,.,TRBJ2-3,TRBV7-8,CASSWPDTDTQYF,TGTGCCAGCAGCTGGCCGGACACAGATACGCAGTATTTT
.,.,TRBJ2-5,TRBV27,CASRTGGRETQYF,TGTGCCAGCAGAACGGGGGGCAGAGAGACCCAGTACTTC
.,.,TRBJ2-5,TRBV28,CASIEGTQETQYF,TGTGCCAGCATCGAAGGGACCCAAGAGACCCAGTACTTC
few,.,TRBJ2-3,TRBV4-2,CASSQEGSMSTDTQYF,TGTGCCAGCAGCCAAGAAGGGAGCATGAGCACAGATACGCAGTATTTT
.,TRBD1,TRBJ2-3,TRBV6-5,CASSYSYRGLSTDTQYF,TGTGCCAGCAGTTACTCCTACAGGGGCCTTTCCACAGATACGCAGTATTTT
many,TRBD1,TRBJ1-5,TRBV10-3,CAISDRDRSNQPQHF,TGTGCCATCAGTGACCGGGACAGAAGCAATCAGCCCCAGCATTTT
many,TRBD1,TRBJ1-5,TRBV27,CASSPDRVQPQHF,TGTGCCAGCAGTCCGGACAGGGTTCAGCCCCAGCATTTT
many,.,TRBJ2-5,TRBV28,CASSLPSIEGQETQYF,TGTGCCAGCAGTTTGCCGTCTATAGAGGGTCAAGAGACCCAGTACTTC
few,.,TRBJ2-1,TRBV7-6,CASSSSDEQFF,TGTGCCAGCAGCTCTAGCGATGAGCAGTTCTTC
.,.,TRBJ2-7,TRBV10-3,CAVGENNYEQYF,TGTGCCGTGGGGGAAAACAACTACGAGCAGTACTTC
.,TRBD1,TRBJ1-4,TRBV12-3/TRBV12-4,CASSATGATNEKLFF,TGTGCCAGCAGCGCCACAGGGGCAACTAATGAAAAACTGTTTTTT
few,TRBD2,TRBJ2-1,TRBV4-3,CASSEGDGRALIF,TGCGCCAGCAGCGAGGGGGACGGGAGGGCCCTAATCTTC
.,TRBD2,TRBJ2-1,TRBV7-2,CASSITSEPYNEQFF,TGTGCCAGCAGCATTACTAGCGAGCCTTACAATGAGCAGTTCTTC
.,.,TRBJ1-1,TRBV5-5,CASSLGLGTEAFF,TGTGCCAGCAGCTTGGGACTTGGGACTGAAGCTTTCTTT
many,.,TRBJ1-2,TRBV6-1,CASSEEPHLARYTF,TGTGCCAGCAGTGAAGAACCTCACCTTGCGCGCTACACCTTC
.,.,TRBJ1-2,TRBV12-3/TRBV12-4,CASSFNYGYTF,TGTGCCAGCAGTTTTAACTATGGCTACACCTTC
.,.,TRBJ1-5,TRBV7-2,CASSFTPGQPQHF,TGTGCCAGCAGCTTTACCCCGGGGCAGCCCCAGCATTTT
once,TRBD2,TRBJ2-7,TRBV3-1,CASSQVLAGAYEQYF,TGTGCCAGCAGCCAAGTACTAGCGGGAGCCTACGAGCAGTACTTC
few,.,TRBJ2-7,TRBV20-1,CSAARGSTYEQYF,TGCAGTGCTGCTCGGGGTTCAACTTACGAGCAGTACTTC
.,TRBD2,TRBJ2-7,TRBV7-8,CASSLVRESYEQYF,TGTGCCAGCAGCTTAGTGCGGGAGAGCTACGAGCAGTACTTC
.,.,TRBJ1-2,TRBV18,CASSPARDNYGYTF,TGTGCCAGCTCACCCGCCAGGGACAACTATGGCTACACCTTC
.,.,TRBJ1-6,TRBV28,CVSSSTGDNSPLHF,TGTGTCAGCAGTTCGACAGGAGATAATTCACCCCTCCACTTT
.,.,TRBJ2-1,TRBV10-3,CAISESTSNEQFF,TGTGCCATCAGTGAGTCCACAAGCAATGAGCAGTTCTTC
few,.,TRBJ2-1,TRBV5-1,CASSLVPHNEQFF,TGCGCCAGCAGCTTGGTGCCACACAATGAGCAGTTCTTC
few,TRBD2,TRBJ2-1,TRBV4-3,CASSQGGTSDNEQFF,TGCGCCAGCAGCCAAGGTGGGACTAGCGACAATGAGCAGTTCTTC
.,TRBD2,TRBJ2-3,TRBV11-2,CASSLRGGDTDTQYF,TGTGCCAGCAGCTTACGGGGGGGCGACACAGATACGCAGTATTTT
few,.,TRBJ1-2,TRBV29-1,CSVGWRDYGYTF,TGCAGCGTTGGTTGGAGGGATTATGGCTACACCTTC
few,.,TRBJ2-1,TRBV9,CASSSFRGYNEQFF,TGTGCCAGCAGCTCCTTCCGGGGGTACAATGAGCAGTTCTTC
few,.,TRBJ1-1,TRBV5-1,CASSSGQKNTEAFF,TGCGCCAGCAGCTCCGGACAAAAGAACACTGAAGCTTTCTTT
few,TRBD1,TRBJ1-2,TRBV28,CASTIQGATYGYTF,TGTGCCAGTACTATCCAGGGGGCGACCTATGGCTACACCTTC